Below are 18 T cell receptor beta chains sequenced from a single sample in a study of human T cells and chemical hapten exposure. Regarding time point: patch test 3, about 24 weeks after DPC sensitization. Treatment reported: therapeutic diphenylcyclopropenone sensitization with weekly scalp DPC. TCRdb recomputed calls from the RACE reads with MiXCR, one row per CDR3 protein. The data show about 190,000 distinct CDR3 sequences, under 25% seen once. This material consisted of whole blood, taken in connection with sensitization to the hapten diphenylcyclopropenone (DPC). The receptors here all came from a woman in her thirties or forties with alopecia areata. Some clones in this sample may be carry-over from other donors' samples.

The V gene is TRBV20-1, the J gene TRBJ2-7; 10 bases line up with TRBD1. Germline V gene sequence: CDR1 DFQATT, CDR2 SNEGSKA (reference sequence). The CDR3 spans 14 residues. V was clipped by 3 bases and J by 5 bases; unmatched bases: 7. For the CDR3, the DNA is TGCAGTGCTAGTTCCGGGACAGGGGTCAACGAGCAGTACTTC. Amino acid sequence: CSASSGTGVNEQYF.

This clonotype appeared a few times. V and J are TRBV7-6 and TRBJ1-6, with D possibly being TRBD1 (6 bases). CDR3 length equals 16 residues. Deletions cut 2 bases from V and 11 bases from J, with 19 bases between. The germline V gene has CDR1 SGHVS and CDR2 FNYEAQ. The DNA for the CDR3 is TGTGCCAGCAGCTTATACCCCAGGGGTACGAACCCACCCCTCCACTTT. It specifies CASSLYPRGTNPPLHF.

This CDR3 is CASSWRTGVPQPQHF. The DNA of the CDR3 is TGTGCCAGCAGCTGGAGGACAGGGGTTCCTCAGCCCCAGCATTTT. The chain uses TRBV5-5 and TRBJ1-5, with 9 positions matching TRBD1. From germline, CDR1 is SGHKS and CDR2 YYEKEE (reference sequence). V was pared by 3 bases and J by 6 bases, with 7 bases of the junction left unmatched. The CDR3 runs 15 residues.

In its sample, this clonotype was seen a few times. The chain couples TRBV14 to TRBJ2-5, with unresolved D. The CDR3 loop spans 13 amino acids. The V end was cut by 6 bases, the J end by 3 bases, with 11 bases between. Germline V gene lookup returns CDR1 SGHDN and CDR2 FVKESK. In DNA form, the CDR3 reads TGTGCCAGCAGTGTGAGGCAAAAAGAGACCCAGTACTTC. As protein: CASSVRQKETQYF.

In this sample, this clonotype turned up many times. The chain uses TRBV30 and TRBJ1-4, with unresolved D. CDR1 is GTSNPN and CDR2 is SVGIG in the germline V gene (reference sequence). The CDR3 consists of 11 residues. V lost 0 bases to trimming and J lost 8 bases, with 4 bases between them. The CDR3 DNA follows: TGTGCCTGGAGTGTTGTAGAAAAACTGTTTTTT. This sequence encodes CAWSVVEKLFF. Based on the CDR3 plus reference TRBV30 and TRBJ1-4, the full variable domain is SQTIHQWPATLVQPVGSPLSLECTVEGTSNPNLYWYRQAAGRGLQLLFYSVGIGQISSEVPQNLSASRPQDRQFILSSKKLLLSDSGFYLCAWSVVEKLFFGSGTQLSVL.

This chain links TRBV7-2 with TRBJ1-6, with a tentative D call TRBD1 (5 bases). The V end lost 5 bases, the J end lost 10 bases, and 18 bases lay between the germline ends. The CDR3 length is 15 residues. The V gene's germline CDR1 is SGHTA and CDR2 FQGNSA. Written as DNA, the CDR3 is TGTGCCAGCAGCACGCCGGGAATAAGGGGATCACCCCTCCACTTT. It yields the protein CASSTPGIRGSPLHF. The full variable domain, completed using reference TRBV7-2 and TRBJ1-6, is GAGVSQSPSNKVTEKGKDVELRCDPISGHTALYWYRQSLGQGLEFLIYFQGNSAPDKSGLPSDRFSAERTGGSVSTLTIQRTQQEDSAVYLCASSTPGIRGSPLHFGNGTRLTVT.

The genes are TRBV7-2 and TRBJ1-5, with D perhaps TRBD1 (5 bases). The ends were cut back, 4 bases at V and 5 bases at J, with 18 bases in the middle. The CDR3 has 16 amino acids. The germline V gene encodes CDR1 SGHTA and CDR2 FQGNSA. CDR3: CASSSLRGDPYQPQHF. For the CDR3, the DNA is TGTGCCAGCAGCTCCCTGCGGGGGGACCCCTATCAGCCCCAGCATTTT.

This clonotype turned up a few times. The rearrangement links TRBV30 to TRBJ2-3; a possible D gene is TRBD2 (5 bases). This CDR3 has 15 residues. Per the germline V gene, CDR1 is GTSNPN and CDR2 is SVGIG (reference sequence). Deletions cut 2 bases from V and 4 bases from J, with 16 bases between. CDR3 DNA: TGTGCCTGGAGTCGAGGGCTAGCTCGCGCAGATACGCAGTATTTT. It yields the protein CAWSRGLARADTQYF.

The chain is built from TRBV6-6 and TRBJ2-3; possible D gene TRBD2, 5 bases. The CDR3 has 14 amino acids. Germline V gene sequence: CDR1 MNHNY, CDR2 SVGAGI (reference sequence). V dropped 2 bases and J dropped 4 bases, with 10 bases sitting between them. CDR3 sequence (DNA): TGTGCCAGCAGTTACAGGGCCGGGGCAGATACGCAGTATTTT. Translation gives CASSYRAGADTQYF.

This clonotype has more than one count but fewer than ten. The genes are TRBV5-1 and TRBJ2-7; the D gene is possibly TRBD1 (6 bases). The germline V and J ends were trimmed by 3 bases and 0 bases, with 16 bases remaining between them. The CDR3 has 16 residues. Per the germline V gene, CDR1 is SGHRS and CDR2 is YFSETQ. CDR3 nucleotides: TGCGCCAGCAGCTGGATTACAGGGCCGAGCTCCTACGAGCAGTACTTC. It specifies CASSWITGPSSYEQYF.

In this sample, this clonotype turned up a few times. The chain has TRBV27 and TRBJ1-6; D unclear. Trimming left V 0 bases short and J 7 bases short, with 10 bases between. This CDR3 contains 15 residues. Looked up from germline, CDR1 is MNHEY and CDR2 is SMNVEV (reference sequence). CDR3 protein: CASSLSAGVNSPLHF. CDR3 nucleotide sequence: TGTGCCAGCAGTTTATCGGCAGGCGTAAATTCACCCCTCCACTTT.

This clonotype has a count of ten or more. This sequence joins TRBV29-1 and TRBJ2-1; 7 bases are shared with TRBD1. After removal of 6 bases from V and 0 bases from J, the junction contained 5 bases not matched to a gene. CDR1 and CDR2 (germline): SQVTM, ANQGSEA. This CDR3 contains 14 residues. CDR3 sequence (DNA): TGCAGCGTGAAAGGGGGCAACTCCTACAATGAGCAGTTCTTC. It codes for CSVKGGNSYNEQFF.

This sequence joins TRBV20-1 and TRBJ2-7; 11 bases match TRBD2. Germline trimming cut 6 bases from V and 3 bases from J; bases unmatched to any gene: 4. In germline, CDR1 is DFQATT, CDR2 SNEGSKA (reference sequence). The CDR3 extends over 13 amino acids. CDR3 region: CSARLAGLYEQYF. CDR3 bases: TGCAGTGCCAGACTAGCGGGACTCTACGAGCAGTACTTC.

For the CDR3, the DNA is TGTGCCAACCTTTACACCGGGGAGCTGTTTTTT. Translated, it gives CANLYTGELFF. This chain links TRBV12-3 or TRBV12-4 with TRBJ2-2; D call uncertain. The length of the CDR3 is 11 residues. Trimming took 10 bases from V and 3 from J, leaving 6 bases between them.

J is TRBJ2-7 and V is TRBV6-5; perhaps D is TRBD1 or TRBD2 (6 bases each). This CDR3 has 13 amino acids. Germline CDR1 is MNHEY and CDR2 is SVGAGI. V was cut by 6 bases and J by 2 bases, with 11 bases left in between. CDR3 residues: CASSRGQTYEQYF. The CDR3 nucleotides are TGTGCCAGCAGCCGGGGGCAGACCTACGAGCAGTACTTC.

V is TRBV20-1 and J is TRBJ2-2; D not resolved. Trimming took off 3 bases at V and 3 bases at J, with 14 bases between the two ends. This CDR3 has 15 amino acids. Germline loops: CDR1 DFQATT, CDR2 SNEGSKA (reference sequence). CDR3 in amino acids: CSARASSMYTGELFF. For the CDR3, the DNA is TGCAGTGCTAGGGCCAGCTCTATGTACACCGGGGAGCTGTTTTTT.

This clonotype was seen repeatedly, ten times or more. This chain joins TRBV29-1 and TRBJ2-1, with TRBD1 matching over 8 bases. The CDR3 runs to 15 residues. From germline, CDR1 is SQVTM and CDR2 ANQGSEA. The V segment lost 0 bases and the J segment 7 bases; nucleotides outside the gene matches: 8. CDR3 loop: CSVEDPDRELNEQFF. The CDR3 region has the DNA TGCAGCGTTGAAGACCCGGACAGGGAGTTAAATGAGCAGTTCTTC.

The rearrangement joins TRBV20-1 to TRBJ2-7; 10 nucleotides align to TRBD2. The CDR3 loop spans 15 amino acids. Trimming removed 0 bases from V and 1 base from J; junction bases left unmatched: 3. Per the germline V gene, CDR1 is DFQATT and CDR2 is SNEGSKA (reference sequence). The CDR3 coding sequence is TGCAGTGCTAGAGAAGGGACTAGCGCGTCCTACGAGCAGTACTTC. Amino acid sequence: CSAREGTSASYEQYF.